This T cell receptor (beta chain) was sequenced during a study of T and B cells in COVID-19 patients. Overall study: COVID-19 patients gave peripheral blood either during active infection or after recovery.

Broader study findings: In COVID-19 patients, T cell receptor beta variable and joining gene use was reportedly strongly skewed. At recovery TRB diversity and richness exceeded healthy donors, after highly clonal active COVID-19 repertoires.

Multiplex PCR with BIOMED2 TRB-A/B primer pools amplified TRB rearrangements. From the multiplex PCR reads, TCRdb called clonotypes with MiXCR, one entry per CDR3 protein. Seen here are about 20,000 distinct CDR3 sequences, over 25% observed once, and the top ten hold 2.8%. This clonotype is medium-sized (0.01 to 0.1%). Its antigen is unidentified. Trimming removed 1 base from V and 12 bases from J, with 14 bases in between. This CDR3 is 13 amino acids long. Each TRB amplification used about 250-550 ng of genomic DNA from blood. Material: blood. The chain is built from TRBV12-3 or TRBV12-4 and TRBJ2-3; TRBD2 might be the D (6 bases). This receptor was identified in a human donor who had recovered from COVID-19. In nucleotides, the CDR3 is TGTGCCAGCAGTTTAGGCGGGGAAACCGCTCAGTATTTT. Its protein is CASSLGGETAQYF.